This TCR beta chain was identified in a study of early T cells in non-severe SARS-CoV-2 infection. The CDR3 consists of 13 residues. Trimming removed 0 bases from V and 4 bases from J, with 6 bases in between. The germline CDR1 and CDR2 sequences are SQVTM and ANQGSEA. TCRdb independently ran MiXCR on the 5' RACE reads; one entry per CDR3 protein. The repertoire holds around 44,000 distinct CDR3 sequences, with roughly 9.8% as singletons. The J gene is TRBJ1-4, the V gene TRBV29-1; D not resolved. The specimen was whole blood. This sequence was found in an adult who was a healthcare worker with PCR-confirmed SARS-CoV-2 infection or an uninfected control (not recorded which). CDR3 residues: CSVEEELNEKLFF. CDR3 bases: TGCAGCGTTGAAGAAGAGCTTAATGAAAAACTGTTTTTT.